The 5 T cell receptor beta chains below come from one sample, sequenced in a study of cytomegalovirus exposure and HLA in healthy donors. PCR was performed using 60 Vbeta and 13 Jbeta primers. Assay: immunoSEQ multiplex PCR; the TCRdb copy retains only in-frame clones and omits some. Altogether about 150,000 clones are present, about 83% being singletons, with the ten largest covering about 4%. Sequencing was done on a sample of PBMCs. These receptors were obtained from a woman aged 40 to 50 in good health and CMV-seronegative.

This clone has more than one count but fewer than ten. CDR3 in amino acids: CASSLWTEANYGYTF. CDR3 sequence (DNA): TGTGCCAGCAGCTTATGGACAGAAGCTAACTATGGCTACACCTTC. J is TRBJ1-2 and V is TRBV5-4; TRBD1 is a possible D gene (6 bases). V dropped 2 bases and J dropped 0 bases, with 11 bases sitting between them. The CDR3 covers 15 residues. Germline CDR1 is SGHNT and CDR2 is YYREEE (reference sequence).

V usage is TRBV6-1 and J usage is TRBJ1-2; D might be TRBD1 (5 bases). V was trimmed by 2 bases and J by 8 bases, leaving 9 bases between them. The germline gives CDR1 MNHNS, CDR2 SASEGT. There are 12 residues in the CDR3. CDR3 sequence reads: CASSERGGGYTF. The CDR3 region has the DNA TGTGCCAGCAGTGAACGGGGGGGAGGCTACACCTTC.

J is TRBJ2-7 and V is TRBV6-6, with TRBD1 matching over 8 bases. Trimming cost V 4 bases and J 6 bases; bases outside gene matches: 2. Germline V gives CDR1 MNHNY, CDR2 SVGAGI (reference sequence). CDR3 length: 12 residues. CDR3: CASSFGTGEQYF. The DNA for the CDR3 is TGTGCCAGCAGTTTCGGGACAGGCGAGCAGTACTTC.

This clone is a singleton in its sample. The V and J genes are TRBV4-2 and TRBJ2-7; tentatively, D is TRBD1 (5 bases). The CDR3 spans 13 residues. CDR1 and CDR2 from the germline V gene are LGHNA and YNFKEQ. V was pared by 4 bases and J by 5 bases, with 12 bases between. The CDR3 reads CASSPTVRDEQYF. The CDR3 nucleotides are TGTGCCAGCAGCCCGACAGTTCGCGACGAGCAGTACTTC.

The chain employs TRBV28 and TRBJ1-1, with TRBD1 matching 10 bases. This CDR3 has 14 amino acids. V was clipped by 6 bases and J by 8 bases; unmatched bases: 9. Germline V CDR1 and CDR2: MDHEN, SYDVKM. CDR3 amino acids: CASSLTGGEGEAFF. The CDR3 coding sequence is TGTGCCAGCAGCCTGACAGGGGGCGAGGGAGAAGCTTTCTTT.